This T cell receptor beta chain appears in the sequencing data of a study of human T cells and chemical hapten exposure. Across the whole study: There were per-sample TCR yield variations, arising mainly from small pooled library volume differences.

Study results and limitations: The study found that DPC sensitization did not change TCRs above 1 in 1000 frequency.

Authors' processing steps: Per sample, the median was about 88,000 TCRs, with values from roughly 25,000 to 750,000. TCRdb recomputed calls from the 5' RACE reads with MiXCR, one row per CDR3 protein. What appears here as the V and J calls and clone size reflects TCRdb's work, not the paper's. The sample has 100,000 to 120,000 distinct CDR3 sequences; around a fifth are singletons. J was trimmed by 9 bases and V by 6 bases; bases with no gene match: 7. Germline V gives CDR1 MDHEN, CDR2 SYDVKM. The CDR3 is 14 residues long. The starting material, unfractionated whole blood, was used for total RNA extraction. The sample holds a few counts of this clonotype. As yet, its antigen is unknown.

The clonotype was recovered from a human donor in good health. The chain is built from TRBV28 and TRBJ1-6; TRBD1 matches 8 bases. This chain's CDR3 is CASRRTGRGSPLHF. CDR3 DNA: TGTGCCAGCAGAAGGACAGGGAGAGGTTCACCCCTCCACTTT.